The 9 T cell receptor beta chains given below trace back to one sample, sequenced in a study of blood T cell repertoires in COVID-19. Only in-frame clones appear in the TCRdb table, and some are missing; sequencing was by immunoSEQ multiplex PCR. The sample lists hundreds of thousands of clones; 65% to 90% were seen once. The sequenced sample was peripheral blood. The source of these receptors is an older woman with acute or convalescent COVID-19.

The chain carries TRBV3-1 (or the pseudogene TRBV3-2) and TRBJ1-1, with 7 bases fitting TRBD1. Germline V gene sequence: CDR1 LGHDT, CDR2 YNNKEL (reference sequence). V shed 3 bases, J shed 8 bases, and the junction held 12 bases outside the gene matches. The CDR3 is 15 residues long. This chain's CDR3 is CASSHRGTAGGEAFF. CDR3 in DNA: TGTGCCAGCAGCCACCGCGGGACAGCTGGCGGGGAAGCTTTCTTT.

The chain is built from TRBV5-8 and TRBJ2-1; 14 bases map to TRBD2. V shed 4 bases, J shed 6 bases, and the junction held 6 bases outside the gene matches. Germline V lookup: CDR1 SGHTS, CDR2 YDEGEE. This CDR3 contains 16 residues. The CDR3 sequence: CASSRNGLAGGNEQFF. CDR3 coding DNA: TGTGCCAGCAGCAGAAATGGACTAGCGGGGGGCAATGAGCAGTTCTTC. The full variable domain, in which reference TRBV5-8 and TRBJ2-1 provide the parts outside the CDR3, is EAGVTQSPTHLIKTRGQQATLRCSPISGHTSVYWYQQALGLGLQFLLWYDEGEERNRGNFPPRFSGRQFPNYSSELNVNALELEDSALYLCASSRNGLAGGNEQFFGPGTRLTVL.

This clone was seen once. The chain couples TRBV7-2 to TRBJ2-7; 12 bases align to TRBD2. The CDR3 is 15 amino acids. Germline V gene sequence: CDR1 SGHTA, CDR2 FQGNSA. Germline trimming cut 4 bases from V and 6 bases from J; bases unmatched to any gene: 7. CDR3 sequence: CASSSGLAGPSEQYF. CDR3 nucleotides: TGTGCCAGCAGCTCCGGACTAGCGGGACCGAGCGAGCAGTACTTC.

This clone was picked up one time. The V and J genes are TRBV5-1 and TRBJ1-1, with a possible D match to TRBD1 (6 bases). From germline, CDR1 is SGHRS and CDR2 YFSETQ. V gave up 4 bases and J gave up 1 base, with 14 bases separating them. The CDR3 extends over 15 amino acids. The CDR3 region has the DNA TGCGCCAGCAGCCTGGAGGCGACAGGGAACACTGAAGCTTTCTTT. Translation gives CASSLEATGNTEAFF.

V is TRBV5-5 and J is TRBJ2-5; maybe TRBD2 (6 bases). The V and J ends lost 4 bases and 4 bases respectively, with 14 bases between them. The length of the CDR3 is 14 residues. Per the germline V gene, CDR1 is SGHKS and CDR2 is YYEKEE (reference sequence). The CDR3 DNA reads as TGTGCCAGCAGCGGCGGGGCGCCGGCAGAGACCCAGTACTTC. This codes for CASSGGAPAETQYF.

The rearrangement uses TRBV4-1 and TRBJ2-2; tentatively, D is TRBD1 (7 bases). The CDR3 covers 17 residues. Trimming took 5 bases from V and 3 from J, leaving 19 bases between them. Germline-derived CDR1 and CDR2 are MGHRA and YSYEKL. In nucleotides, the CDR3 is TGCGCCAGCAGCGCGGAGGGGGCCGGAACCTACACCGGGGAGCTGTTTTTT. Translation: CASSAEGAGTYTGELFF.

The V call is TRBV4-1, the J call TRBJ1-2, with D tentatively TRBD1 (5 bases). The germline CDR1 and CDR2 sequences are MGHRA and YSYEKL. V gave up 1 base and J gave up 3 bases, with 9 bases separating them. This CDR3 spans 14 amino acids. The CDR3 DNA is TGCGCCAGCAGCCAAGTACAGGTTTACTATGGCTACACCTTC. It translates to CASSQVQVYYGYTF.

The chain combines TRBV20-1 with TRBJ1-6, with a possible D match to TRBD1 (6 bases). In germline, CDR1 is DFQATT, CDR2 SNEGSKA (reference sequence). Between the trimmed V and J ends, which lost 3 bases and 9 bases, there was a span of 15 bases. This CDR3 spans 14 amino acids. The CDR3 region is CSASTGKSSSPLHF. The CDR3 coding sequence is TGCAGTGCTAGTACAGGGAAATCAAGTTCACCCCTCCACTTT.

To note about this clone: Other DNA sequences in this specimen translate into the identical CDR3. The chain couples TRBV5-1 to TRBJ1-4, with TRBD1 matching over 8 bases. V lost 4 bases, J lost 8 bases, and 7 bases stayed unmatched. The CDR3 has 14 amino acids. The germline CDR1 and CDR2 sequences are SGHRS and YFSETQ. Here the CDR3 reads CASSARTGNEKLFF. As DNA, the CDR3 is TGCGCCAGCAGCGCCCGGACAGGGAACGAAAAACTGTTTTTT.